This T cell receptor beta chain was sequenced for a study of blood T cell repertoires in COVID-19. Libraries were prepared by immunoSEQ multiplex PCR; TCRdb keeps only in-frame clonotypes and omits some of them. Of about 210,000 clones listed, 85% are singletons. CDR3 length: 16 amino acids. Per germline, CDR1 MNHNS and CDR2 SASEGT. The V gene lost 4 bases and the J gene lost 0 bases, with 16 bases spanning the gap. The source is a woman aged 65 to 85 with COVID-19, enrolled during active disease. The J gene is TRBJ2-7, the V gene TRBV6-1; D is perhaps TRBD1 (8 bases). Sequences were obtained from peripheral blood. CDR3 in amino acids: CASSASGTGLSYEQYF. CDR3 coding DNA: TGTGCCAGCAGTGCAAGCGGGACAGGCCTCTCCTACGAGCAGTACTTC.